This is a list of T cell receptor beta chains from one sample in a study of cytomegalovirus exposure and HLA in healthy donors. The data were produced by immunoSEQ multiplex PCR, yet TCRdb's version contains in-frame clones alone and is incomplete. The sample shows over 140,000 clones, over 75% of them seen only once. Sequencing was performed on PBMCs. The receptors were gathered from a man aged 45-60 years in good health and CMV-seronegative. CDR3s include the opening cysteine and the closing phenylalanine or tryptophan. A D gene is named only where the DNA matches it firmly. Not all rows give a size; the values are once, few, many and, for expanded clones, a class.

-	TRBJ2-2	TRBV5-4	TRBD2	TGTGCCAGCAGCTCCCGTCAGTTAGCGGGGGTGATCACCGGGGAGCTGTTTTTT	CASSSRQLAGVITGELFF
once	TRBJ2-7	TRBV19	TRBD1	TGTGCCAGTAGTATCCGCGCAGGGGGATCCTACGAGCAGTACTTC	CASSIRAGGSYEQYF
-	TRBJ1-2	TRBV6-5	TRBD1	TGTGCCAGCAGTTTCGCTGCCGGGACAGTAGAGTATGGCTACACCTTC	CASSFAAGTVEYGYTF
-	TRBJ2-5	TRBV6-1	TRBD2	TGTGCCAGCAGTGATGGTGGAGGGAGGGAGCCGAGGGGGACCCAGTACTTC	CASSDGGGREPRGTQYF
few	TRBJ2-7	TRBV10-2	-	TGCGCCAGCAGTTCCTTATACGAGCAGTACTTC	CASSSLYEQYF
once	TRBJ2-5	TRBV29-1	-	TGCAGCGTTGCGCGGCAGCAAGAGACCCAGTACTTC	CSVARQQETQYF
-	TRBJ1-2	TRBV19	TRBD1	TGTGCCAGTAGCGATTTGGACAGGGAGTACTATGGCTACACCTTC	CASSDLDREYYGYTF
few	TRBJ2-3	TRBV9	TRBD2	TGTGCCAGCCGAGCGGGGTCCACAGATACGCAGTATTTT	CASRAGSTDTQYF
-	TRBJ1-4	TRBV11-3	-	TGTGCCAGCAGACAGGGTTCTGGGGAAAAACTGTTTTTT	CASRQGSGEKLFF
-	TRBJ2-1	TRBV15	-	TGTGCCACCAGCAGAGGACAGAATGAGCAGTTCTTC	CATSRGQNEQFF
-	TRBJ2-3	TRBV28	TRBD2	TGTGCCAGCACCGGGGGGTGGAGCACAGATACGCAGTATTTT	CASTGGWSTDTQYF
-	TRBJ2-7	TRBV14	TRBD2	TGTGCCAGCAGCCTAGGACTAGCGGGATACGAGCAGTACTTC	CASSLGLAGYEQYF
few	TRBJ2-5	TRBV18	TRBD1	TGTGCCAGCTCACCACGGAGACAGGGAGAGACCCAGTACTTC	CASSPRRQGETQYF
-	TRBJ1-1	TRBV30	-	TGTGCCTGGAGATTCTCCCCGAGATCCACTGAAGCTTTCTTT	CAWRFSPRSTEAFF
-	TRBJ1-2	TRBV7-8	-	TGTGCCAGCAGCGGCGTGGGCAGCTCTAACTATGGCTACACCTTC	CASSGVGSSNYGYTF
-	TRBJ1-3	TRBV19	-	TGTGCCAGTAGTACGCTTTACCTTCAGGGGAACACCATATATTTT	CASSTLYLQGNTIYF
-	TRBJ2-2	TRBV11-2	-	TGTGCCAGCAGCGCCGGGACTAACACCGGGGAGCTGTTTTTT	CASSAGTNTGELFF
-	TRBJ1-5	TRBV4-1	-	TGCGCCAGCAGCCAGACCGTGAGATCCCAGGGCAATCAGCCCCAGCATTTT	CASSQTVRSQGNQPQHF
-	TRBJ2-4	TRBV19	TRBD2	TGTGCCAGTAGGGGTAGCGGGCCTCGGGACATTCAGTACTTC	CASRGSGPRDIQYF
-	TRBJ1-2	TRBV7-9	-	TGTGCCAGCAGCCCGGGGGGGGGTTCTGGCTATGGCTACACCTTC	CASSPGGGSGYGYTF
-	TRBJ1-5	TRBV7-2	-	TGTGCCAGCAGCTTAGATAAAAGCAATCAGCCCCAGCATTTT	CASSLDKSNQPQHF
-	TRBJ2-5	TRBV6-1	TRBD1	TGTGCCAGCAGTGAACAGGGGGCGGGAGAGACCCAGTACTTC	CASSEQGAGETQYF
-	TRBJ1-3	TRBV6-5	-	TGTGCCAGTACGGGGGACGGAAGCTCTGGAAACACCATATATTTT	CASTGDGSSGNTIYF
-	TRBJ1-3	TRBV18	-	TGTGCCAGCTCAACGGTTGGGGGGAACTCTGGAAACACCATATATTTT	CASSTVGGNSGNTIYF